Included here is one T cell receptor beta chain sequence, with context. Its specificity is unknown. A far bigger clonotype differs at one base, so this is likely a read error. The data stem from a study of prognosis after radiotherapy for stage I lung cancer. Whole-study context: At a biologically effective dose of at least 100 Gy and in 3 to 5 fractions, SBRT was the radiotherapy delivered.

The CDR3 length is 16 residues. Germline V gene data show CDR1 as LGHDT and CDR2 as YNNKEL (reference sequence). The study amplified the TCR beta CDR3 region from genomic DNA. This amplification was carried out by two rounds of multiplex PCR. Each TRBV and TRBJ gene had its own primer in the first PCR round. MiXCR, applied by TCRdb to the multiplex PCR reads, yields one record per CDR3 protein. The table records approximately 20,000 distinct CDR3 sequences, approximately 26% of them present only once. Investigators drew about 6 milliliters of peripheral blood at each of two time points. The study, taken as a whole, reports: It was in patients who developed distant metastases that Shannon entropy after stereotactic body radiation therapy was lower.

V usage is TRBV3-1 and J usage is TRBJ2-7; tentative D call: TRBD2 (6 bases). The material sequenced was PBMCs, taken before or after stereotactic body radiation therapy (not recorded which). The sequence derives from a donor at least 50 years old with non-small cell lung cancer. The CDR3 protein is CASGQEAGLTSYEQYF. The CDR3 nucleotides read TGTGCCAGCGGCCAAGAGGCGGGACTGACTTCCTACGAGCAGTACTTC.